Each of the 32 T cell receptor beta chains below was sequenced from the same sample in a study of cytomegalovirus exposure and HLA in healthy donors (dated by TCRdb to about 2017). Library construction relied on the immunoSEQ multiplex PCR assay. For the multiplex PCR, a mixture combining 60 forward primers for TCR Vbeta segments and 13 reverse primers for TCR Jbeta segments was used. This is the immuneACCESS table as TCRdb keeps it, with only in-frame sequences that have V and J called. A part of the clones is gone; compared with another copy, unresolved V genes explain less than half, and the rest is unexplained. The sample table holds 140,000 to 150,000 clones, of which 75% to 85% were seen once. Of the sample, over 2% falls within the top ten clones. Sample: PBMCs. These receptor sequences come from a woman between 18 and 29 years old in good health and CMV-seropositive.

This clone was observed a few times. In DNA, the CDR3 is TGTGCCAGCAGTTTCATCGGACTAGCGGGGCGTTCATTGTACAATGAGCAGTTCTTC. Encoded protein: CASSFIGLAGRSLYNEQFF. The rearrangement joins TRBV28 to TRBJ2-1, with 12 bases matching TRBD2. This CDR3 is built from 19 residues. The germline V gene encodes CDR1 MDHEN and CDR2 SYDVKM. V trimming: 3 bases; J trimming: 4 bases; junction bases outside the gene matches: 13.

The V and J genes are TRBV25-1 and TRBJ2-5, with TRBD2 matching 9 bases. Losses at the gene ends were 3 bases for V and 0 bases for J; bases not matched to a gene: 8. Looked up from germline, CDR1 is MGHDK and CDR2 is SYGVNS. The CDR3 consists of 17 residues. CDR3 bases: TGTGCCAGCAGTGAGGGTAGCGGGGGAACCTACCAAGAGACCCAGTACTTC. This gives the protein CASSEGSGGTYQETQYF.

CDR3 region: CASSLVAGTGDQPQHF. The DNA for the CDR3 is TGTGCCAGCAGCTTGGTGGCAGGGACAGGGGATCAGCCCCAGCATTTT. The gene calls are TRBV5-6 and TRBJ1-5, with 10 bases fitting TRBD1. With V trimmed by 0 bases and J by 5 bases, 5 bases remained unmatched. The CDR3 spans 16 residues. Germline V lookup: CDR1 SGHDT, CDR2 YYEEEE.

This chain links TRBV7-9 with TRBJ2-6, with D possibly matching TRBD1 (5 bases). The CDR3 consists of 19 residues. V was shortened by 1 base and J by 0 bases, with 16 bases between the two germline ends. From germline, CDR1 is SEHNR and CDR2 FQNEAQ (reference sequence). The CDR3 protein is CASSLVSFQGYSGANVLTF. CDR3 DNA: TGTGCCAGCAGCTTAGTCTCTTTCCAGGGCTACTCTGGGGCCAACGTCCTGACTTTC. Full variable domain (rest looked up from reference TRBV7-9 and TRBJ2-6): DTGVSQNPRHKITKRGQNVTFRCDPISEHNRLYWYRQTLGQGPEFLTYFQNEAQLEKSRLLSDRFSAERPKGSFSTLEIQRTEQGDSAMYLCASSLVSFQGYSGANVLTFGAGSRLTVL.

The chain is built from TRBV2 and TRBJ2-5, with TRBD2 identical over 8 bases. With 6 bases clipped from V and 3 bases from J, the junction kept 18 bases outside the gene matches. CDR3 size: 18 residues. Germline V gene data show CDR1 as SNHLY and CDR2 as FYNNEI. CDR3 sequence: CASSEPPGTRVFEETQYF. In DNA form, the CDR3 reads TGTGCCAGCAGCGAACCCCCCGGGACTAGAGTTTTCGAAGAGACCCAGTACTTC. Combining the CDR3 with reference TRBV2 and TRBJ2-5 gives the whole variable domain EPEVTQTPSHQVTQMGQEVILRCVPISNHLYFYWYRQILGQKVEFLVSFYNNEISEKSEIFDDQFSVERPDGSNFTLKIRSTKLEDSAMYFCASSEPPGTRVFEETQYFGPGTRLLVL.

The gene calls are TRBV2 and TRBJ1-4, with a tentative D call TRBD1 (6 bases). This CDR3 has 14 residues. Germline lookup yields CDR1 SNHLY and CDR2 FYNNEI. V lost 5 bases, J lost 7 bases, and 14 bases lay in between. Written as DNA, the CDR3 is TGTGCCAGCAGTACACAGGGTTTTGGTGAAAAACTGTTTTTT. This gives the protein CASSTQGFGEKLFF. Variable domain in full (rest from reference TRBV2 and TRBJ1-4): EPEVTQTPSHQVTQMGQEVILRCVPISNHLYFYWYRQILGQKVEFLVSFYNNEISEKSEIFDDQFSVERPDGSNFTLKIRSTKLEDSAMYFCASSTQGFGEKLFFGSGTQLSVL.

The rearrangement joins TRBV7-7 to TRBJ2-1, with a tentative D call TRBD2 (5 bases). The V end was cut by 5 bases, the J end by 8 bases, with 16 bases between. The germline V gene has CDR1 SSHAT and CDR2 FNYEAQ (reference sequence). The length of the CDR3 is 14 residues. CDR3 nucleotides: TGTGCCAGCAGCGATCAGTTCGGGGTCCATGAGCAGTTCTTC. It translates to CASSDQFGVHEQFF.

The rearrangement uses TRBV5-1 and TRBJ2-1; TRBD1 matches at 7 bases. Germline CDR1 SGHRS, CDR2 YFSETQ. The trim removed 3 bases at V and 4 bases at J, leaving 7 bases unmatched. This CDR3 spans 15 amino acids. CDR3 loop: CASSSPGQPYNEQFF. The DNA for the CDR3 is TGCGCCAGCAGCTCGCCGGGACAGCCGTACAATGAGCAGTTCTTC.

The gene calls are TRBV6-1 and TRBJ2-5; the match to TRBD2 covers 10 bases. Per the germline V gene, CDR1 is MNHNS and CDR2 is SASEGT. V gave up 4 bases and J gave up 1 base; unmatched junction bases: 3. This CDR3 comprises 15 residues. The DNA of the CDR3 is TGTGCCAGCAGTGGGGCTAGCGGGGGCCAAGAGACCCAGTACTTC. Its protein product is CASSGASGGQETQYF.

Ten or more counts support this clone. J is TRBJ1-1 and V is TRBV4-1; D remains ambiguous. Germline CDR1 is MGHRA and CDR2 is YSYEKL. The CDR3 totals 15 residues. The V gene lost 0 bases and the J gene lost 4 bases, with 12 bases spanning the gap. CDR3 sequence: CASSQEGAGTTEAFF. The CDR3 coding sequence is TGCGCCAGCAGCCAAGAAGGCGCAGGAACCACTGAAGCTTTCTTT.

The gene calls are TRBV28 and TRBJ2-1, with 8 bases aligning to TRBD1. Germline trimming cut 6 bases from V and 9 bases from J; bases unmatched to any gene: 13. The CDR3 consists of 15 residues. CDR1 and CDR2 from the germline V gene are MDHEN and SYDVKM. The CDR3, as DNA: TGTGCCAGCAGCATCCCGGGACAGGCTCAATCTGAGCAGTTCTTC. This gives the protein CASSIPGQAQSEQFF.

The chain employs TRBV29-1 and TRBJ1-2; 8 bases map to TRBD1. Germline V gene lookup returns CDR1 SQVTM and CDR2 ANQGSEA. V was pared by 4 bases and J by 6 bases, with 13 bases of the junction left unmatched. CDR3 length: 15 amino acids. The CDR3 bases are TGCAGCGTTGGGACAGGGTTTTTTGATGGGAATGGCTACACCTTC. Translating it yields CSVGTGFFDGNGYTF.

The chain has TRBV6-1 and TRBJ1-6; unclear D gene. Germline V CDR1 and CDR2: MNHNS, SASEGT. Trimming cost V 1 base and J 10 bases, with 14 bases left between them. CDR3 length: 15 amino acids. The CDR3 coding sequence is TGTGCCAGCAGTGAAGAAGGTGGAGGGTACTCACCCCTCCACTTT. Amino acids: CASSEEGGGYSPLHF.

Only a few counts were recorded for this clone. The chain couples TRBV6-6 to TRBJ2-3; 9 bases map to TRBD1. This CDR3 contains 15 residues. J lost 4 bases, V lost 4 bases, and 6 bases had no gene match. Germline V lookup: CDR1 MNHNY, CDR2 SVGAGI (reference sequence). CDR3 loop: CASSFGTGPPDTQYF. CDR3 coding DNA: TGTGCCAGCAGTTTCGGGACAGGGCCCCCAGATACGCAGTATTTT.

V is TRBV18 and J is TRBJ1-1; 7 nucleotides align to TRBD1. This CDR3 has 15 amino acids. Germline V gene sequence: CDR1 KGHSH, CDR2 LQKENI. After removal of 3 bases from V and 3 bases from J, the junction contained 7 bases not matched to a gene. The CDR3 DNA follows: TGTGCCAGCTCACCCCTTCTTGGACAGGACACTGAAGCTTTCTTT. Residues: CASSPLLGQDTEAFF.

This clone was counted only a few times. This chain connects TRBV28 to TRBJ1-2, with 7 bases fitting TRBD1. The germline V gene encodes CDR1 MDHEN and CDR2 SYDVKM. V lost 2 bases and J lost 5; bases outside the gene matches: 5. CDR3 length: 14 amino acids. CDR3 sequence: CASSLAGGTYGYTF. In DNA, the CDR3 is TGTGCCAGCAGTTTAGCAGGGGGGACTTATGGCTACACCTTC.

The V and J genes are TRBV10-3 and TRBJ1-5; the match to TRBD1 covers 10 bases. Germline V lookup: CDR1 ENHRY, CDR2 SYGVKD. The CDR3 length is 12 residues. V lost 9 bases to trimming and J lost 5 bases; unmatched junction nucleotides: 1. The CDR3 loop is CAIGTGDQPQHF. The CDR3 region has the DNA TGTGCCATAGGGACAGGGGATCAGCCCCAGCATTTT.

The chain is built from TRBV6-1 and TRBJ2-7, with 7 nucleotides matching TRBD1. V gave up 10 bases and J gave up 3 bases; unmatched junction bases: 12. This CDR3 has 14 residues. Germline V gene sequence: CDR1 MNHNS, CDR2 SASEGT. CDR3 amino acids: CATITDRHLYEQYF. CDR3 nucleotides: TGTGCCACGATAACGGACAGGCATCTCTACGAGCAGTACTTC.

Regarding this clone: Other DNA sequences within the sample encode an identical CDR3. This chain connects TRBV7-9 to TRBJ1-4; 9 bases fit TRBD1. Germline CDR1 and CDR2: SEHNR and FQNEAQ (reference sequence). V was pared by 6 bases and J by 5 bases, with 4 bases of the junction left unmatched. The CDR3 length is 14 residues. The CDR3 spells CASSSGQGNEKLFF. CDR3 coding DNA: TGTGCCAGCAGTTCCGGACAGGGGAATGAAAAACTGTTTTTT.

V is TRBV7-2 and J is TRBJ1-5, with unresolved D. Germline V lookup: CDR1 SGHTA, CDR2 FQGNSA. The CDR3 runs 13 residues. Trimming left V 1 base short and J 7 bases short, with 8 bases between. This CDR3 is CASSLGSQQPQHF. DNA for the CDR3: TGTGCCAGCAGCTTAGGGTCACAACAGCCCCAGCATTTT. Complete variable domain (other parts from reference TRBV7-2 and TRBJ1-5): GAGVSQSPSNKVTEKGKDVELRCDPISGHTALYWYRQSLGQGLEFLIYFQGNSAPDKSGLPSDRFSAERTGGSVSTLTIQRTQQEDSAVYLCASSLGSQQPQHFGDGTRLSIL.

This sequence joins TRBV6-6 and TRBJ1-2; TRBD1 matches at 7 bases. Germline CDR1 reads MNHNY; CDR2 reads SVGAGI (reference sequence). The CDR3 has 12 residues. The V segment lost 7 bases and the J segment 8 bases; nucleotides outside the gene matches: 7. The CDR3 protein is CASTNRGYGYTF. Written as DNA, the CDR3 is TGTGCCAGCACCAACAGGGGTTACGGCTACACCTTC.

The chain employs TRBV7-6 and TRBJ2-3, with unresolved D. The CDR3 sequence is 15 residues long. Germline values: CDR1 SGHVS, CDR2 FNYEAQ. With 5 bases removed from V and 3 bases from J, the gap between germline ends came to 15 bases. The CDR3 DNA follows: TGTGCCAGCAGCCGAGACATTTCGTTTACAGATACGCAGTATTTT. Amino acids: CASSRDISFTDTQYF.

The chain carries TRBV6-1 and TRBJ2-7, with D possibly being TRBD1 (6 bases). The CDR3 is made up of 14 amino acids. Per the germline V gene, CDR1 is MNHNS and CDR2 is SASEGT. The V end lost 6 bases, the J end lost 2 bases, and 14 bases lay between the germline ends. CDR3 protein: CASRPPGQPYEQYF. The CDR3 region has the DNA TGTGCCAGCAGACCTCCGGGACAACCCTACGAGCAGTACTTC.

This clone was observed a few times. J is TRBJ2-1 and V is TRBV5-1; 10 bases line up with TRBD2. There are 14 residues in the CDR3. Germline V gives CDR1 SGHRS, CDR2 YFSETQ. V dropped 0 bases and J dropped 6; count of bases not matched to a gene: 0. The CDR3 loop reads CASSLVAGGNEQFF. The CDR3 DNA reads TGCGCCAGCAGCTTGGTAGCGGGGGGCAATGAGCAGTTCTTC. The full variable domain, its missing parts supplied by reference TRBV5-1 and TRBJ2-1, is KAGVTQTPRYLIKTRGQQVTLSCSPISGHRSVSWYQQTPGQGLQFLFEYFSETQRNKGNFPGRFSGRQFSNSRSEMNVSTLELGDSALYLCASSLVAGGNEQFFGPGTRLTVL.

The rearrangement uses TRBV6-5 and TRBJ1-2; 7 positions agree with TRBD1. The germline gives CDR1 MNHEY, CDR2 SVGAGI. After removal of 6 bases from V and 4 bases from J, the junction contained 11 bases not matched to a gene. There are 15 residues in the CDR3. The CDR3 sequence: CASRTPSTGAYGYTF. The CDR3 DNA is TGTGCCAGCAGAACACCCAGTACAGGGGCCTATGGCTACACCTTC.

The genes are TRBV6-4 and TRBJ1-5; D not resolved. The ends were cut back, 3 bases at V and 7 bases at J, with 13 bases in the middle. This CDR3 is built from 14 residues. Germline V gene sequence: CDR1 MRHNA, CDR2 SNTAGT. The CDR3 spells CASSDGGKGQPQHF. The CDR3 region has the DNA TGTGCCAGCAGTGATGGCGGGAAAGGCCAGCCCCAGCATTTT.

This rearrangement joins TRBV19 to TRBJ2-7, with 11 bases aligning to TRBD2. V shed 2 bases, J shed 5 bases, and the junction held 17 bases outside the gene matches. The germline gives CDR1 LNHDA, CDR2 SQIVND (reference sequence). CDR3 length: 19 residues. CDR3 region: CASSISFAGTSGLRNEQYF. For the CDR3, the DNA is TGTGCCAGTAGTATATCCTTCGCCGGGACTAGCGGTTTGAGGAACGAGCAGTACTTC.

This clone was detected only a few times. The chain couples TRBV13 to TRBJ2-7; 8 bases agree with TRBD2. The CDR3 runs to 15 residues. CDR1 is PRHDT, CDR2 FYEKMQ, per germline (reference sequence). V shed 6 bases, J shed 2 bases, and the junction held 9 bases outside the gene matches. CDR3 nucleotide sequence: TGTGCCAGCAGGACCATAGCGGGACTAGCCTACGAGCAGTACTTC. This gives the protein CASRTIAGLAYEQYF.

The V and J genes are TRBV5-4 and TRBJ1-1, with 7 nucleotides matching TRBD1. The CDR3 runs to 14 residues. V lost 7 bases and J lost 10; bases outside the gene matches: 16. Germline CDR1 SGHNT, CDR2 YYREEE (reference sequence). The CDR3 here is CASSTYRGVVGAFF. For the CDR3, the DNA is TGTGCCAGCTCAACTTACAGGGGCGTCGTAGGAGCTTTCTTT.

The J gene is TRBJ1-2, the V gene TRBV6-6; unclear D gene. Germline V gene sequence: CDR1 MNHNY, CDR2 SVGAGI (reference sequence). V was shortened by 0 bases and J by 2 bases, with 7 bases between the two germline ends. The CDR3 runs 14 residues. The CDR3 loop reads CASSYSIGNYGYTF. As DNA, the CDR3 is TGTGCCAGCAGTTACTCGATCGGGAACTATGGCTACACCTTC.

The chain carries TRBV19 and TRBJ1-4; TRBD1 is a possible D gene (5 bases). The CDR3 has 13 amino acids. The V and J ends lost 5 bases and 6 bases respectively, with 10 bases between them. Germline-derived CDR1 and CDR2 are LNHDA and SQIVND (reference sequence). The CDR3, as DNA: TGTGCCAGTAGTTGGCGGGGGGATGAAAAACTGTTTTTT. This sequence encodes CASSWRGDEKLFF.

CDR3 residues: CASSPTSTPLGQSFSGNTIYF. DNA of the CDR3: TGTGCCAGCAGCCCCACATCCACACCCCTCGGACAGTCTTTCTCTGGAAACACCATATATTTT. This rearrangement joins TRBV7-7 to TRBJ1-3; weak D call: TRBD1 (6 bases). V lost 5 bases, J lost 0 bases, and 29 bases lay in between. The CDR3 extends over 21 amino acids. CDR1 SSHAT and CDR2 FNYEAQ come from the germline V gene (reference sequence).